The 26 T cell receptor beta chains given below trace back to one sample, sequenced in a study of cytomegalovirus exposure and HLA in healthy donors. Primers for the PCR totalled 60 Vbeta and 13 Jbeta. The method was immunoSEQ multiplex PCR; TCRdb's version includes in-frame clones alone and lacks a portion of them. Of 85,000 to 100,000 clones in the sample, about 80% were seen once. The sequencing sample was made of PBMCs. All receptors come from a male donor in good health and CMV-seropositive.

The chain is built from TRBV30 and TRBJ1-5; D uncertain. The CDR3 covers 16 residues. Germline assignment: CDR1 GTSNPN and CDR2 SVGIG (reference sequence). V dropped 2 bases and J dropped 6 bases, with 20 bases sitting between them. CDR3 region: CAWSHYGIGSSQPQHF. The CDR3 bases are TGTGCCTGGAGTCATTACGGGATCGGGTCGAGTCAGCCCCAGCATTTT.

The rearrangement links TRBV25-1 to TRBJ2-5; D unclear. The germline CDR1 and CDR2 sequences are MGHDK and SYGVNS. CDR3 length: 15 residues. V lost 3 bases and J 2 bases, leaving 13 bases between the germline ends. The DNA of the CDR3 is TGTGCCAGCAGTGACCGGGTAACGAGGCAAGAGACCCAGTACTTC. Translating gives CASSDRVTRQETQYF.

The genes are TRBV4-1 and TRBJ1-4, with D tentatively TRBD1 (5 bases). V was trimmed by 7 bases and J by 7 bases, leaving 19 bases between them. The length of the CDR3 is 15 residues. CDR1 and CDR2 (germline): MGHRA, YSYEKL. CDR3 in DNA: TGCGCCAGCACCCCGTGGGGGGGGGATTTTGAAAAACTGTTTTTT. This translates into CASTPWGGDFEKLFF.

J is TRBJ1-1 and V is TRBV13; tentatively, D is TRBD1 (6 bases). V was pared by 5 bases and J by 0 bases, with 13 bases between. CDR1 is PRHDT, CDR2 FYEKMQ, per germline (reference sequence). This CDR3 has 15 residues. As DNA, the CDR3 is TGTGCCAGCAGCCAGGAGGACAGACTGAACACTGAAGCTTTCTTT. It is translated as CASSQEDRLNTEAFF.

The V call is TRBV19, the J call TRBJ1-5, with TRBD1 identical over 9 bases. The ends lost 3 bases at V and 3 bases at J; junction bases unmatched: 6. Germline lookup yields CDR1 LNHDA and CDR2 SQIVND (reference sequence). This CDR3 contains 16 residues. CDR3 nucleotide sequence: TGTGCCAGTAGTATCAACAGGGGGCGCATCAATCAGCCCCAGCATTTT. It specifies CASSINRGRINQPQHF.

The chain couples TRBV5-1 to TRBJ2-3; TRBD1 matches at 9 bases. CDR3 length: 15 amino acids. Germline loops: CDR1 SGHRS, CDR2 YFSETQ. J lost 5 bases, V lost 1 base, and 5 bases had no gene match. The CDR3 protein is CASSLRQGGIDTQYF. The CDR3 bases are TGCGCCAGCAGCTTGAGACAGGGGGGTATAGATACGCAGTATTTT.

The CDR3 coding sequence is TGTGCCAGCAGCCCCGCCACGGAGGGCTATGGCTACACCTTC. Its protein is CASSPATEGYGYTF. The genes are TRBV5-6 and TRBJ1-2; D gene uncertain. The V and J ends lost 4 bases and 4 bases respectively, with 14 bases between them. Germline CDR1 reads SGHDT; CDR2 reads YYEEEE. This CDR3 contains 14 residues.

The chain uses TRBV4-1 and TRBJ1-5; 8 bases agree with TRBD1. The CDR3 loop spans 15 amino acids. Germline trimming cut 4 bases from V and 5 bases from J; bases unmatched to any gene: 7. Germline V CDR1 and CDR2: MGHRA, YSYEKL. CDR3 coding DNA: TGCGCCAGCAGCCCCTTGGACAGGGTAGATCAGCCCCAGCATTTT. Protein: CASSPLDRVDQPQHF.

The rearrangement uses TRBV6-1 and TRBJ2-1, with 7 positions matching TRBD2. Germline loops: CDR1 MNHNS, CDR2 SASEGT. CDR3 length: 15 amino acids. J was trimmed by 10 bases and V by 0 bases; bases with no gene match: 9. The CDR3 reads CASSEAPRGVGEQFF. CDR3 DNA sequence: TGTGCCAGCAGTGAAGCACCCCGGGGGGTAGGGGAGCAGTTCTTC.

This chain joins TRBV7-9 and TRBJ2-2, with 7 nucleotides matching TRBD1. After removal of 3 bases from V and 0 bases from J, the junction contained 7 bases not matched to a gene. The germline gives CDR1 SEHNR, CDR2 FQNEAQ (reference sequence). The CDR3 spans 17 residues. The CDR3 nucleotides are TGTGCCAGCAGCTTCCATCGGGGACAGACGAACACCGGGGAGCTGTTTTTT. It is translated as CASSFHRGQTNTGELFF.

This chain links TRBV7-3 with TRBJ1-2; 10 positions match TRBD1. The CDR3 spans 15 residues. Germline CDR1 reads SGHTA; CDR2 reads FQGTGA. Trimming cost V 2 bases and J 8 bases; bases outside gene matches: 8. CDR3 amino acids: CASSLLGGTGEGYTF. The CDR3 DNA follows: TGTGCCAGCAGCTTATTAGGGGGGACAGGGGAAGGCTACACCTTC.

This clone occurred once. V usage is TRBV7-9 and J usage is TRBJ1-2; D is ambiguous. V shed 5 bases and J shed 0 bases, with 19 bases lying between them. This CDR3 is 17 amino acids long. CDR1 SEHNR and CDR2 FQNEAQ come from the germline V gene (reference sequence). CDR3 amino acids: CASSPLVWANSNYGYTF. The CDR3 region has the DNA TGTGCCAGCAGCCCCCTCGTTTGGGCCAACTCTAACTATGGCTACACCTTC. Based on the CDR3 plus reference TRBV7-9 and TRBJ1-2, the full variable domain is DTGVSQNPRHKITKRGQNVTFRCDPISEHNRLYWYRQTLGQGPEFLTYFQNEAQLEKSRLLSDRFSAERPKGSFSTLEIQRTEQGDSAMYLCASSPLVWANSNYGYTFGSGTRLTVV.

Only one count was recorded for this clone. The chain carries TRBV11-3 and TRBJ2-2; the D is unclear. In germline, CDR1 is SGHNT, CDR2 YENEEA. This CDR3 spans 14 amino acids. V was clipped by 5 bases and J by 2 bases, with 9 bases between them. The CDR3 DNA is TGTGCCAGCAGCCCACAACTAAACACCGGGGAGCTGTTTTTT. It yields the protein CASSPQLNTGELFF. The full variable domain, with the rest looked up from reference TRBV11-3 and TRBJ2-2, is EAGVVQSPRYKIIEKKQPVAFWCNPISGHNTLYWYLQNLGQGPELLIRYENEEAVDDSQLPKDRFSAERLKGVDSTLKIQPAELGDSAVYLCASSPQLNTGELFFGEGSRLTVL.

The rearrangement joins TRBV7-8 to TRBJ1-2; D is ambiguous. The CDR3 spans 15 residues. From germline, CDR1 is SGHVS and CDR2 FQNEAQ. V was clipped by 0 bases and J by 2 bases, with 10 bases between them. CDR3 sequence (DNA): TGTGCCAGCAGCTTAGCGTCCGGCGGGAACTATGGCTACACCTTC. It translates to CASSLASGGNYGYTF.

J is TRBJ2-1 and V is TRBV20-1; D is ambiguous. Germline lookup yields CDR1 DFQATT and CDR2 SNEGSKA (reference sequence). Trimming left V 3 bases short and J 8 bases short, with 5 bases between. This CDR3 has 10 residues. CDR3: CSASGDEQFF. The DNA for the CDR3 is TGCAGTGCTAGTGGAGATGAGCAGTTCTTC.

In its sample, this clone was seen a few times. This chain links TRBV5-6 with TRBJ1-4, with unresolved D. The CDR3 runs to 13 residues. The V and J ends lost 1 base and 7 bases respectively, with 8 bases between them. Germline V gene lookup returns CDR1 SGHDT and CDR2 YYEEEE. The CDR3 spells CASSLYHIEKLFF. DNA for the CDR3: TGTGCCAGCAGCTTGTACCACATTGAAAAACTGTTTTTT. Complete variable domain (other parts from reference TRBV5-6 and TRBJ1-4): DAGVTQSPTHLIKTRGQQVTLRCSPKSGHDTVSWYQQALGQGPQFIFQYYEEEERQRGNFPDRFSGHQFPNYSSELNVNALLLGDSALYLCASSLYHIEKLFFGSGTQLSVL.

This clone has just a few counts. The V call is TRBV7-8, the J call TRBJ1-1, with D possibly TRBD1 on 6 matching bases. Trimming removed 1 base at V and 3 bases at J, with 21 bases between. The CDR3 has 18 residues. The germline V gene encodes CDR1 SGHVS and CDR2 FQNEAQ. CDR3 nucleotides: TGTGCCAGCAGCTTAGTAAGGAGGATCGGACAGCGATACACTGAAGCTTTCTTT. Translating it yields CASSLVRRIGQRYTEAFF.

The chain combines TRBV7-9 with TRBJ2-2; tentatively, D is TRBD1 (5 bases). The CDR3 extends over 15 amino acids. Germline V CDR1 and CDR2: SEHNR, FQNEAQ (reference sequence). V was pared by 5 bases and J by 5 bases, with 15 bases between. The CDR3, as DNA: TGTGCCAGCAGCCCTGGGGCAGTTGGTACCGGGGAGCTGTTTTTT. This sequence encodes CASSPGAVGTGELFF.

This clone was counted once. The chain has TRBV7-8 and TRBJ2-3; 8 bases map to TRBD1. Germline assignment: CDR1 SGHVS and CDR2 FQNEAQ. This CDR3 has 15 residues. With V trimmed by 3 bases and J by 5 bases, 7 bases remained unmatched. CDR3 bases: TGTGCCAGCAGCTTTCAGGGGGCAAGAGTAGATACGCAGTATTTT. It yields the protein CASSFQGARVDTQYF.

DNA of the CDR3: TGTGCCAGCAGCTTGGCCAGGGATCAGCCCCAGCATTTT. Translating it yields CASSLARDQPQHF. The rearrangement joins TRBV5-6 to TRBJ1-5; a weak D match, TRBD1 (5 bases). The ends were cut back, 0 bases at V and 5 bases at J, with 6 bases in the middle. The CDR3 has 13 amino acids. Germline CDR1 SGHDT, CDR2 YYEEEE.

This rearrangement joins TRBV7-2 to TRBJ1-2; no clear D. This CDR3 has 13 residues. Germline lookup yields CDR1 SGHTA and CDR2 FQGNSA. Trimming left V 0 bases short and J 1 base short, with 3 bases between. As DNA, the CDR3 is TGTGCCAGCAGCTTAGCCCATAACTATGGCTACACCTTC. It codes for CASSLAHNYGYTF. Looking up the rest from reference TRBV7-2 and TRBJ1-2 gives the full variable domain: GAGVSQSPSNKVTEKGKDVELRCDPISGHTALYWYRQSLGQGLEFLIYFQGNSAPDKSGLPSDRFSAERTGGSVSTLTIQRTQQEDSAVYLCASSLAHNYGYTFGSGTRLTVV.

The rearrangement links TRBV4-2 to TRBJ1-5; no definite D call. CDR1 is LGHNA, CDR2 YNFKEQ, per germline. With 5 bases removed from V and 1 base from J, the gap between germline ends came to 9 bases. The CDR3 loop spans 14 amino acids. The CDR3 loop is CASSGSTSNQPQHF. The CDR3 nucleotides are TGTGCCAGCAGCGGGTCGACAAGCAATCAGCCCCAGCATTTT.

The chain recombines TRBV10-3 with TRBJ1-3, with D maybe TRBD1 (5 bases). The germline V gene encodes CDR1 ENHRY and CDR2 SYGVKD. This CDR3 region has 14 residues. Between the trimmed V and J ends, which lost 6 bases and 2 bases, there was a span of 11 bases. Here the CDR3 reads CAIRGGTPGNTIYF. The CDR3 DNA follows: TGTGCCATCAGGGGGGGGACGCCTGGAAACACCATATATTTT.

The gene calls are TRBV12-5 and TRBJ1-1, with D possibly TRBD1 on 5 matching bases. The CDR3 runs to 14 residues. Germline V gene data show CDR1 as LGHNT and CDR2 as FRNRAP. Trimming shortened V by 6 bases and J by 6 bases, and 17 bases separated the two germline ends. Here the CDR3 DNA reads TGTGCTAGTGGACGTTCCGCAGGGATGGCTGAAGCTTTCTTT. This encodes CASGRSAGMAEAFF. Full variable domain (missing parts from reference TRBV12-5 and TRBJ1-1): DARVTQTPRHKVTEMGQEVTMRCQPILGHNTVFWYRQTMMQGLELLAYFRNRAPLDDSGMPKDRFSAEMPDATLATLKIQPSEPRDSAVYFCASGRSAGMAEAFFGQGTRLTVV.

This clone was detected only a few times. The chain employs TRBV29-1 and TRBJ1-2; TRBD1 matches at 9 bases. Germline loops: CDR1 SQVTM, CDR2 ANQGSEA. The CDR3 loop spans 13 amino acids. The V gene end was trimmed by 4 bases and the J gene end by 2 bases; junction bases not matched to a gene: 2. The CDR3 bases are TGCAGCGTTGTACAGGGGGCGAACTATGGCTACACCTTC. Its protein product is CSVVQGANYGYTF.

The chain joins TRBV27 to TRBJ2-5; possibly TRBD2 for D (6 bases). V was pared by 2 bases and J by 4 bases, with 11 bases between. The CDR3 consists of 14 residues. Germline assignment: CDR1 MNHEY and CDR2 SMNVEV (reference sequence). CDR3 nucleotides: TGTGCCAGCAGTTTAAGGCAGGGAGGAGAGACCCAGTACTTC. Protein sequence: CASSLRQGGETQYF.